This TCR beta chain came from a study of spatial heterogeneity in lung cancer. On the study more broadly: The correlation between TCR transcript counts in tumor regions and a T cell module score from matched bulk RNA-seq was strong.

TCRdb re-called the 5' RACE reads with MiXCR, one entry per CDR3 protein. The sample has 9,500 or so distinct CDR3 sequences; less than 15% are singletons. Findings and limits, study-wide: Ubiquitous and regional nonsynonymous mutations were tracked by counts of ubiquitous and regional expanded TCRs, respectively. The number of expanded tumor alpha and beta chains correlated with mutation number.

The sample's time point: sample taken at primary tumor resection. This clonotype is labeled medium-sized. Its antigen is currently unknown. A library prepared for alpha chains yielded this beta chain as an off-target read; its size is of little meaning. The CDR3 runs to 21 residues. The germline V gene has CDR1 SGHVS and CDR2 FQNEAQ. The trim removed 2 bases at V and 2 bases at J, leaving 20 bases unmatched. The V call is TRBV7-8, the J call TRBJ2-3, with TRBD2 identical over 9 bases. The receptor's source is a male donor with early-stage non-small cell lung cancer. This material consisted of lung tumor tissue, taken at surgery. DNA for the CDR3: TGTGCCAGCAGCTTAATCGTTCCAATAGAGTCTAGCGGGGACTACACAGATACGCAGTATTTT. It encodes CASSLIVPIESSGDYTDTQYF.